These T cell receptor beta chains were read from a single sample in a study of shared clonotypes between healthy human individuals. Sequenced by immunoSEQ multiplex PCR; TCRdb stores in-frame clones only, minus some. The data show approximately 1.5 million clones, with 98% seen just once and approximately 0.44% held by the top ten. The sample was naive CD4+ T cells sorted from blood. The origin of the receptors is a man aged 25 to 40 in good health. CDR3s include the opening cysteine and the closing phenylalanine or tryptophan. The D gene is left open where the match is weak. Size tells how often a clone was seen (once, few, many) or the class of an expanded clone, and some rows leave it out.

d_gene	len	v_gene	j_gene	abundance	CDR3aa	CDR3nt
NA	13	TRBV29-1	TRBJ1-1	NA	CSASQRAYTEAFF	TGCAGCGCCTCCCAAAGGGCTTACACTGAAGCTTTCTTT
NA	13	TRBV14	TRBJ1-2	NA	CASSQVPGYGYTF	TGTGCCAGCAGCCAAGTGCCCGGGTACGGCTACACCTTC
NA	16	TRBV6-5	TRBJ1-3	NA	CASSYGQPNSGNTIYF	TGTGCCAGCAGTTATGGGCAACCTAACTCTGGAAACACCATATATTTT
TRBD1	13	TRBV30	TRBJ2-3	once	CAWRRGPRDTQYF	TGTGCCTGGCGCAGGGGGCCAAGGGATACGCAGTATTTT
NA	13	TRBV9	TRBJ2-1	NA	CASSARIVGEQFF	TGTGCCAGCAGCGCCAGGATTGTGGGTGAGCAGTTCTTC
NA	15	TRBV11-2	TRBJ2-1	NA	CASSLTSRVGNEQFF	TGTGCCAGCAGCTTAACGTCGCGGGTGGGCAATGAGCAGTTCTTC
TRBD2	17	TRBV9	TRBJ2-3	NA	CASSYGEGGRRADTQYF	TGTGCCAGCAGCTACGGCGAGGGCGGGAGACGCGCGGATACGCAGTATTTT
NA	12	TRBV27	TRBJ2-2	NA	CASSFTTGELFF	TGTGCCAGCAGTTTCACCACCGGGGAGCTGTTTTTT
TRBD1	12	TRBV29-1	TRBJ1-5	few	CSARTGGQPQHF	TGCAGCGCAAGGACAGGGGGTCAGCCCCAGCATTTT
TRBD2	15	TRBV28	TRBJ2-7	NA	CASSSFSGRADEQYF	TGTGCCAGCAGTTCCTTTAGCGGGAGGGCCGACGAGCAGTACTTC
NA	15	TRBV2	TRBJ1-1	NA	CASGERGAMNTEAFF	TGTGCCAGCGGAGAAAGAGGGGCCATGAACACTGAAGCTTTCTTT
TRBD2	15	TRBV25-1	TRBJ2-3	NA	CASSASGASTDTQYF	TGTGCCAGCAGTGCTAGCGGGGCTAGCACAGATACGCAGTATTTT
TRBD1	16	TRBV7-9	TRBJ2-4	NA	CASSPGQGIAKNIQYF	TGTGCCAGCAGCCCAGGACAGGGAATAGCCAAAAACATTCAGTACTTC
NA	14	TRBV2	TRBJ1-4	NA	CASSPGTDGEKLFF	TGTGCCAGCAGCCCTGGTACCGACGGGGAAAAACTGTTTTTT
NA	16	TRBV7-9	TRBJ2-7	NA	CASSSPEGRAKGEQYF	TGTGCCAGCAGCTCCCCTGAGGGCAGGGCGAAGGGCGAGCAGTACTTC
NA	14	TRBV7-9	TRBJ2-1	NA	CASSLAQRADSQFF	TGTGCCAGCAGCTTAGCGCAAAGGGCGGACTCTCAGTTCTTC
NA	13	TRBV6-6	TRBJ2-7	NA	CASTGGVAYEQYF	TGTGCCAGCACTGGGGGTGTAGCCTACGAGCAGTACTTC
TRBD1	16	TRBV9	TRBJ2-7	NA	CASSVGIQGESYEQYF	TGTGCCAGCAGCGTAGGAATACAGGGGGAATCCTACGAGCAGTACTTC
NA	14	TRBV5-4	TRBJ2-5	NA	CASSFVEGGETQYF	TGTGCCAGCAGCTTCGTGGAGGGGGGAGAGACCCAGTACTTC
NA	15	TRBV9	TRBJ2-7	NA	CASSESLGPRGEQYF	TGTGCCAGCAGCGAGTCCCTCGGGCCCCGGGGCGAGCAGTACTTC
TRBD1	15	TRBV15	TRBJ2-7	NA	CATSRNRGPSYEQYF	TGTGCCACCAGCAGAAACAGGGGACCCTCCTACGAGCAGTACTTC
NA	18	TRBV27	TRBJ2-6	NA	CASSGVRDRISGANVLTF	TGTGCCAGCAGTGGGGTTAGGGATCGTATCTCTGGGGCCAACGTCCTGACTTTC
NA	13	TRBV7-7	TRBJ2-7	NA	CASSFFNKFLQYF	TGTGCCAGCAGCTTTTTCAACAAGTTTTTGCAGTACTTC
NA	12	TRBV6-5	TRBJ1-3	NA	CASGFSGNTIYF	TGTGCCAGTGGGTTCTCTGGAAACACCATATATTTT
NA	16	TRBV19	TRBJ1-5	once	CASSMVRQGGNQPQHF	TGTGCCAGTAGTATGGTAAGGCAGGGCGGTAATCAGCCCCAGCATTTT
TRBD1	17	TRBV28	TRBJ2-5	NA	CASTRGQGAAVGETQYF	TGTGCCAGCACCCGGGGACAGGGGGCGGCGGTAGGAGAGACCCAGTACTTC
NA	13	TRBV29-1	TRBJ2-7	NA	CSFSKTGGYEQYF	TGCAGCTTTTCCAAGACAGGAGGCTACGAGCAGTACTTC
TRBD2	16	TRBV7-3	TRBJ2-3	NA	CASSSRSGAGTDTQYF	TGTGCCAGCAGCTCCCGTAGCGGAGCGGGGACAGATACGCAGTATTTT
NA	14	TRBV7-2	TRBJ1-5	NA	CASSFGVSNQPQHF	TGTGCCAGCAGCTTTGGGGTAAGCAATCAGCCCCAGCATTTT
TRBD1	14	TRBV27	TRBJ2-7	NA	CASSPGQTYYEQYF	TGTGCCAGCAGTCCGGGACAGACATACTACGAGCAGTACTTC
TRBD1	14	TRBV10-3	TRBJ2-5	once	CAISPTGGEETQYF	TGTGCCATCAGCCCGACAGGGGGGGAGGAGACCCAGTACTTC
TRBD2	15	TRBV7-2	TRBJ2-7	NA	CASSLPGTSVYEQYF	TGTGCCAGCAGCTTACCCGGGACTAGCGTATACGAGCAGTACTTC
TRBD2	18	TRBV5-1	TRBJ2-1	NA	CASSFLGLAGTIYNEQFF	TGCGCCAGCAGCTTCCTAGGACTAGCGGGGACGATTTACAATGAGCAGTTCTTC
NA	16	TRBV7-3	TRBJ2-2	NA	CASSSDLNANTGELFF	TGTGCCAGCAGCTCGGATTTGAACGCGAACACCGGGGAGCTGTTTTTT
NA	12	TRBV2	TRBJ2-7	NA	CASSGDVWEQYF	TGTGCCAGCAGCGGGGACGTGTGGGAGCAGTACTTC
NA	11	TRBV19	TRBJ2-7	NA	CATQETYEQYF	TGTGCCACCCAAGAGACCTACGAGCAGTACTTC
NA	13	TRBV27	TRBJ2-7	NA	CASSLWGSYEQYF	TGTGCCAGCAGTTTATGGGGGAGCTACGAGCAGTACTTC
NA	14	TRBV5-1	TRBJ1-1	NA	CASSLPLVDSEAFF	TGCGCCAGCAGCTTGCCACTAGTCGACAGTGAAGCTTTCTTT
NA	12	TRBV7-2	TRBJ2-3	NA	CASSRYSDTQYF	TGTGCCAGCAGCCGCTATTCTGATACGCAGTATTTT
TRBD1	18	TRBV18	TRBJ2-7	NA	CASSPPGQGATIPYEQYF	TGTGCCAGCTCACCACCGGGACAGGGGGCAACTATCCCCTACGAGCAGTACTTC
NA	17	TRBV4-3	TRBJ1-1	NA	CASSQEGEGQMNTEAFF	TGCGCCAGCAGCCAAGAGGGGGAGGGGCAGATGAACACTGAAGCTTTCTTT